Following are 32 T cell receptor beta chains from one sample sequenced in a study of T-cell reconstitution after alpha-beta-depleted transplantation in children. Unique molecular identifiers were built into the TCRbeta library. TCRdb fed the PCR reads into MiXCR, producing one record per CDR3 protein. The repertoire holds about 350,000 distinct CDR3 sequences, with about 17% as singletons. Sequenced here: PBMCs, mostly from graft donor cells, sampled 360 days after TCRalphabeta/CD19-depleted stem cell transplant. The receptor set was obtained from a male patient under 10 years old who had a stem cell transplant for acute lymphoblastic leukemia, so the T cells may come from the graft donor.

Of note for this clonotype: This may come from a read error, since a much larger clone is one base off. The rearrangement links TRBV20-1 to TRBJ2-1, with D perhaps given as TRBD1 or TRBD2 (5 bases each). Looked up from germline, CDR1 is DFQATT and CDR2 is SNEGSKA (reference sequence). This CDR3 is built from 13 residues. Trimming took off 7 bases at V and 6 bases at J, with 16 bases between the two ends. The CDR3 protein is CSGMGPGTNEQFF. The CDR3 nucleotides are TGCAGTGGTATGGGACCCGGGACCAATGAGCAGTTCTTC.

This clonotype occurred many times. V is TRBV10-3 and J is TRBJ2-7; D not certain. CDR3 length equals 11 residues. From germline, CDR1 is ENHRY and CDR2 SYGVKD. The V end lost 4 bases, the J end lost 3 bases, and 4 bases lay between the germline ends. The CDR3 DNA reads TGTGCCATCAGTGGGAGCTACGAGCAGTACTTC. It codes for CAISGSYEQYF.

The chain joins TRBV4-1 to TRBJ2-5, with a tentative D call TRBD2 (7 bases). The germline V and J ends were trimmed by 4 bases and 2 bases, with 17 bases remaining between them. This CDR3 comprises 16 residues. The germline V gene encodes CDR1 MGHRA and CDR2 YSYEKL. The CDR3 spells CASSPWGGAWQETQYF. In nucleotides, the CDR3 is TGCGCCAGCAGCCCTTGGGGGGGCGCGTGGCAAGAGACCCAGTACTTC.

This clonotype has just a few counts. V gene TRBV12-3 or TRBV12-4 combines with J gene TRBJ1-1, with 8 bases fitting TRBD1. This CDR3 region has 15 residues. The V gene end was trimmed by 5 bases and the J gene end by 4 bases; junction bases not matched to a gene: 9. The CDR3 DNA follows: TGTGCCAGCAGTCCTCGGACAGGGAGGGGCACTGAAGCTTTCTTT. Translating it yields CASSPRTGRGTEAFF.

In DNA form, the CDR3 reads TGTGCCAGCGGAGGCATCCGGAATCAGCCCCAGCATTTT. The encoded protein is CASGGIRNQPQHF. V is TRBV12-3 or TRBV12-4 and J is TRBJ1-5, with no clear D. The CDR3 runs 13 residues. The V gene lost 8 bases and the J gene lost 4 bases, with 12 bases spanning the gap.

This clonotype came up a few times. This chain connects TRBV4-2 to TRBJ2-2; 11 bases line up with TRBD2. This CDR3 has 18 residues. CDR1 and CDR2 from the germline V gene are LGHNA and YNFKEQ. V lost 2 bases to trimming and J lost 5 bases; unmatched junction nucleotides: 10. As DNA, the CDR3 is TGTGCCAGCAGCCAAAGACGTCATAGCGGGAGGGGAACCGGGGAGCTGTTTTTT. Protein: CASSQRRHSGRGTGELFF.

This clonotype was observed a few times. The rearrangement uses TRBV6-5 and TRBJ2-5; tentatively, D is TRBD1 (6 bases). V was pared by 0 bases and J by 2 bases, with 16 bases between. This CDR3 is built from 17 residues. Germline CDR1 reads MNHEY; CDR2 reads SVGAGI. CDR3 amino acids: CASSYSSQGAPQETQYF. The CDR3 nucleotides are TGTGCCAGCAGTTACTCCTCACAGGGAGCGCCACAAGAGACCCAGTACTTC.

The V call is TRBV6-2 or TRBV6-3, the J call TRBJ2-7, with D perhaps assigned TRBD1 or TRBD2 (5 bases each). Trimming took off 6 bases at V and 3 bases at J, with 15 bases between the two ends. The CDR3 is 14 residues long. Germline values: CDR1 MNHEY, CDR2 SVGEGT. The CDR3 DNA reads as TGTGCCAGCAGCCTCGGGGACGGGCACTACGAGCAGTACTTC. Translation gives CASSLGDGHYEQYF.

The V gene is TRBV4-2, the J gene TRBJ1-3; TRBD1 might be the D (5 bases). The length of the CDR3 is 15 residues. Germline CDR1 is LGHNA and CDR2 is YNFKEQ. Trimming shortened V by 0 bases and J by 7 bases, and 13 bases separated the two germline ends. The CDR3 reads CASSQEKTRGNTIYF. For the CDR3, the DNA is TGTGCCAGCAGCCAAGAAAAGACCCGGGGGAACACCATATATTTT.

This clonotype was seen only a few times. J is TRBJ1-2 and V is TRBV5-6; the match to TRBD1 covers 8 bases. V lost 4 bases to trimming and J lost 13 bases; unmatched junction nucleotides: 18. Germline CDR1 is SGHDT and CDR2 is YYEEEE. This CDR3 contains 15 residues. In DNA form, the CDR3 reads TGTGCCAGCAGCCCCCGGGACAGGTTCGATGTCCCGATCACCTTC. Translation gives CASSPRDRFDVPITF.

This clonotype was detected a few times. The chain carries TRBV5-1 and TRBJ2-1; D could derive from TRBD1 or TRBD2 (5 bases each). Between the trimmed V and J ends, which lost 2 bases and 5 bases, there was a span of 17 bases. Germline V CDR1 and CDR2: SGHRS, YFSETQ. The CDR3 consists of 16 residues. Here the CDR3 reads CASSFDSGRRHNEQFF. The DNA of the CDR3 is TGCGCCAGCAGCTTCGACAGCGGAAGGAGGCACAATGAGCAGTTCTTC.

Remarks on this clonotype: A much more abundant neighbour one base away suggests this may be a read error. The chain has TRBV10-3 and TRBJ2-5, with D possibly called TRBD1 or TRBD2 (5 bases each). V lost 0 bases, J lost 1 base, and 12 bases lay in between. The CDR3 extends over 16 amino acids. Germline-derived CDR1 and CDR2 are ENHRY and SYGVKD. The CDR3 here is CAISESMGRAQETQYF. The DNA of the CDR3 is TGTGCCATCAGTGAGTCAATGGGGCGGGCCCAAGAGACCCAGTACTTC.

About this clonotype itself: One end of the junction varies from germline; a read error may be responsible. The CDR3 here is CASGEYPYEQHF. The CDR3 nucleotides are TGTGCCAGCGGAGAGTATCCCTACGAGCAGCACTTC. This rearrangement joins TRBV14 to TRBJ2-7; no definite D call. The CDR3 is 12 amino acids. From germline, CDR1 is SGHDN and CDR2 FVKESK.

CDR3 loop: CASSLQGGDTQYF. The CDR3 bases are TGTGCCAGCAGTTTGCAGGGGGGAGATACGCAGTATTTT. The V call is TRBV28, the J call TRBJ2-3; TRBD1 is a possible D gene (7 bases). The V gene lost 3 bases and the J gene lost 5 bases, with 9 bases spanning the gap. The germline gives CDR1 MDHEN, CDR2 SYDVKM. The CDR3 is 13 residues long.

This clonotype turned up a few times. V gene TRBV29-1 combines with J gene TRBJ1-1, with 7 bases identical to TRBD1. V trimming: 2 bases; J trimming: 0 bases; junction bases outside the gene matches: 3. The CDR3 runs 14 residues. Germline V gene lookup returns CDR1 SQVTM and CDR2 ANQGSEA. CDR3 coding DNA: TGCAGCGTTGAAAGGGGACAGCTGAACACTGAAGCTTTCTTT. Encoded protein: CSVERGQLNTEAFF.

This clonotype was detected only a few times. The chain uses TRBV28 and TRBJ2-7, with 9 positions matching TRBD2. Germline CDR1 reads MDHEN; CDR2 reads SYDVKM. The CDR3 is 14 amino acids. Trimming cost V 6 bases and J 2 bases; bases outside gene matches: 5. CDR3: CASRPGLAPYEQYF. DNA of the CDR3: TGTGCCAGCAGGCCGGGACTAGCACCCTACGAGCAGTACTTC.

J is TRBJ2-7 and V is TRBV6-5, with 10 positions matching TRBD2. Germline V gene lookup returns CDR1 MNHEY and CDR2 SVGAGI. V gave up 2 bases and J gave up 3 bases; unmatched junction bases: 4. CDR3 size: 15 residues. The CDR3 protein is CASSYISGGLYEQYF. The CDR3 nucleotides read TGTGCCAGCAGTTACATTAGCGGGGGGCTCTACGAGCAGTACTTC.

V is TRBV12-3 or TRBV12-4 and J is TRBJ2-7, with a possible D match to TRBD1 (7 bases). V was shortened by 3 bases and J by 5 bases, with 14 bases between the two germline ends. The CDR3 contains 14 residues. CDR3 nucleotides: TGTGCCAGCAGTTTTAAATTCAGGGGGGACGAGCAGTACTTC. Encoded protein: CASSFKFRGDEQYF.

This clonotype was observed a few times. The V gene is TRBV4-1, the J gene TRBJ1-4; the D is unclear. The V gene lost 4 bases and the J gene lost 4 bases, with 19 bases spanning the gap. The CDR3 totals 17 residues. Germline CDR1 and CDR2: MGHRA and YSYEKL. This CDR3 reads CASSLITKRFLNEKLFF. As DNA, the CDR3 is TGCGCCAGCAGCCTCATAACCAAGAGGTTTCTTAATGAAAAACTGTTTTTT.

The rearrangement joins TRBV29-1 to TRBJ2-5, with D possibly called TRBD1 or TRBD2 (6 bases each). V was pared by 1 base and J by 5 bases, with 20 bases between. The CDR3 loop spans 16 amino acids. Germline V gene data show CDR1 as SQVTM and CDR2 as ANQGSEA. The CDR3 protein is CSVEGSGRGRRETQYF. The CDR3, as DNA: TGCAGCGTTGAAGGTAGTGGACGGGGGCGCAGGGAGACCCAGTACTTC.

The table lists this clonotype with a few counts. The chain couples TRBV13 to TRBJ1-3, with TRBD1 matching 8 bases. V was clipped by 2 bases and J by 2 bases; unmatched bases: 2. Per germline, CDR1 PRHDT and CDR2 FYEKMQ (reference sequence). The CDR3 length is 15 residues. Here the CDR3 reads CASSLQQGAGNTIYF. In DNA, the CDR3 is TGTGCCAGCAGCTTACAACAGGGGGCTGGAAACACCATATATTTT. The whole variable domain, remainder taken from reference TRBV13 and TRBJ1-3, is AAGVIQSPRHLIKEKRETATLKCYPIPRHDTVYWYQQGPGQDPQFLISFYEKMQSDKGSIPDRFSAQQFSDYHSELNMSSLELGDSALYFCASSLQQGAGNTIYFGEGSWLTVV.

The CDR3, as DNA: TGCGCCAGCAGCCAAGAAACCCTTGCAACTAATGAAAAACTGTTTTTT. This encodes CASSQETLATNEKLFF. The V and J genes are TRBV4-1 and TRBJ1-4; the D is unclear. V lost 0 bases and J 0 bases, leaving 8 bases between the germline ends. The CDR3 is 16 residues long. Germline values: CDR1 MGHRA, CDR2 YSYEKL.

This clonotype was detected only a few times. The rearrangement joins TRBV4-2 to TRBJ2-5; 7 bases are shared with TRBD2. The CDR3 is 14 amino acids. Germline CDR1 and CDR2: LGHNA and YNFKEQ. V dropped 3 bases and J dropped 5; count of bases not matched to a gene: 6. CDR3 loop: CASSHRLARETQYF. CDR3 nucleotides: TGTGCCAGCAGCCACAGACTAGCTAGGGAGACCCAGTACTTC.

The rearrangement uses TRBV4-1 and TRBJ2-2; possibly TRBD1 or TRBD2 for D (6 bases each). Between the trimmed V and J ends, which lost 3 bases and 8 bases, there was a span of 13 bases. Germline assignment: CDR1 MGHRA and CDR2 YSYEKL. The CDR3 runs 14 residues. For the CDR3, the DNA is TGCGCCAGCAGCCAGATACAGGGAGGAGGGGAGCTGTTTTTT. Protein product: CASSQIQGGGELFF.

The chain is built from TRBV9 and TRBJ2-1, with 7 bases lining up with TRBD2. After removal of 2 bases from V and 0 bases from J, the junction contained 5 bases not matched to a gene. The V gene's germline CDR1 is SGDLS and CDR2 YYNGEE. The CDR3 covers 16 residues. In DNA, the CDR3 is TGTGCCAGCAGCGTGCTAGCGGACGTCTCCTACAATGAGCAGTTCTTC. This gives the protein CASSVLADVSYNEQFF.

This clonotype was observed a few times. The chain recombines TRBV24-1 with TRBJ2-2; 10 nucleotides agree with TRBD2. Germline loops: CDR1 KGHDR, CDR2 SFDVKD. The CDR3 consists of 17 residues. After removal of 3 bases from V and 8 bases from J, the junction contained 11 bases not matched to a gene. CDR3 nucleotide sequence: TGTGCCACCAGTGATCGGCCGGGACTAGCGCCAGCGGGGGAGCTGTTTTTT. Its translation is CATSDRPGLAPAGELFF.

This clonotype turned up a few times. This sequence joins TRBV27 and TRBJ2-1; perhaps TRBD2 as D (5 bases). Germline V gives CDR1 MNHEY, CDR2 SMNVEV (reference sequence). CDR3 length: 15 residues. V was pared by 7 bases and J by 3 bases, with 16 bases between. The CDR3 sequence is CASISSGMDYNEQFF. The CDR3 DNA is TGTGCCAGCATCTCCTCCGGGATGGACTACAATGAGCAGTTCTTC.

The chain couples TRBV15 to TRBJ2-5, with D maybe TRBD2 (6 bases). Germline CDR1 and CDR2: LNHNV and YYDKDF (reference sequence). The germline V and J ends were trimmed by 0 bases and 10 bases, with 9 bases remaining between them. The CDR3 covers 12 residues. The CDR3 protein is CATSRDGRSQYF. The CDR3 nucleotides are TGTGCCACCAGCAGAGATGGGAGGAGCCAGTACTTC. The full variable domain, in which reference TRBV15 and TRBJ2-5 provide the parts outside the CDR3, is DAMVIQNPRYQVTQFGKPVTLSCSQTLNHNVMYWYQQKSSQAPKLLFHYYDKDFNNEADTPDNFQSRRPNTSFCFLDIRSPGLGDTAMYLCATSRDGRSQYFGPGTRLLVL.

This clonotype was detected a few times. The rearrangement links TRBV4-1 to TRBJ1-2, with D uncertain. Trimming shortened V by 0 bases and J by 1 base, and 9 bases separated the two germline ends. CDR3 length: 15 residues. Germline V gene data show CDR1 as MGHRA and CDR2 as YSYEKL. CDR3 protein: CASSQDRAVNYGYTF. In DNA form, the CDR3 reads TGCGCCAGCAGCCAAGATAGGGCAGTTAACTATGGCTACACCTTC.

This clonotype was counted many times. In nucleotides, the CDR3 is TGCGCCAGCAGCCAAGATTTTAACGGCGCGGCGCAGTATTTT. It specifies CASSQDFNGAAQYF. This chain uses TRBV4-3 with TRBJ2-3, with D unresolved. The CDR3 has 14 amino acids. The ends were cut back, 0 bases at V and 10 bases at J, with 14 bases in the middle. Germline loops: CDR1 LGHNA, CDR2 YSLEER.

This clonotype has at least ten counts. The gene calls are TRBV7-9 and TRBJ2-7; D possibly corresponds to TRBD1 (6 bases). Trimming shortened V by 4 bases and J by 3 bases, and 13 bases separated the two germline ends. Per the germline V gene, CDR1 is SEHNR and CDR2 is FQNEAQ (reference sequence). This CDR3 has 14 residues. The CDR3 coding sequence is TGTGCCAGCAGCTCCAACAGGGAGTACTACGAGCAGTACTTC. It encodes CASSSNREYYEQYF.

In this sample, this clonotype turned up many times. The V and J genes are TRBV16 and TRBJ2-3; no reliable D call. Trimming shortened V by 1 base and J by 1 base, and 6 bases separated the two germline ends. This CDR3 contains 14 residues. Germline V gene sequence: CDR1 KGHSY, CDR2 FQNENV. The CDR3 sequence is CASSQFPGTDTQYF. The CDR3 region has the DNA TGTGCCAGCAGCCAATTTCCTGGCACAGATACGCAGTATTTT.